The next 9 T cell receptor beta chains were all read from a single sample in a study of cytomegalovirus exposure and HLA in healthy donors. The PCR was carried out with 60 Vbeta primers and 13 Jbeta primers. Using immunoSEQ multiplex PCR, the repertoire was profiled, and TCRdb retains in-frame clones only, with some absent. The data show about 170,000 clones, approximately 81% seen once. The sample taken for sequencing was PBMCs. The receptors come from a boy younger than 10 in good health and CMV-seronegative.

This sequence joins TRBV28 and TRBJ2-7; 8 positions match TRBD1. V shed 2 bases, J shed 3 bases, and the junction held 0 bases outside the gene matches. The V gene's germline CDR1 is MDHEN and CDR2 SYDVKM. CDR3 length: 13 residues. In DNA form, the CDR3 reads TGTGCCAGCAGTTTAGACAGGGGCTACGAGCAGTACTTC. Translation gives CASSLDRGYEQYF.

The V call is TRBV11-1, the J call TRBJ2-5; TRBD2 matches at 7 bases. The DNA end favors TRBJ2-7, so the J call may be wrong. This CDR3 is built from 13 residues. Germline CDR1 reads SGHAT; CDR2 reads FQDESV (reference sequence). CDR3 DNA sequence: TGTGCCAGCAGCTTAGGGGGGGGATACGAGCAGTACTTC. Amino acid sequence: CASSLGGGYEQYF.

The chain combines TRBV7-3 with TRBJ2-7, with no clear D. The germline CDR1 and CDR2 sequences are SGHTA and FQGTGA. CDR3 length: 14 residues. The V end was cut by 2 bases, the J end by 0 bases, with 8 bases between. In nucleotides, the CDR3 is TGTGCCAGCAGCTTAGTCTCCAGCTCCTACGAGCAGTACTTC. Amino acids: CASSLVSSSYEQYF.

This CDR3 is CASSLLAGGPREQYF. DNA of the CDR3: TGTGCCAGCAGTTTGCTAGCGGGAGGGCCTAGGGAGCAGTACTTC. The gene calls are TRBV27 and TRBJ2-7, with 12 bases matching TRBD2. J was trimmed by 7 bases and V by 3 bases; bases with no gene match: 7. The length of the CDR3 is 15 residues. CDR1 and CDR2 from the germline V gene are MNHEY and SMNVEV (reference sequence).

The chain has TRBV7-9 and TRBJ1-4; D gene ambiguous. Germline V gives CDR1 SEHNR, CDR2 FQNEAQ (reference sequence). V lost 0 bases, J lost 4 bases, and 9 bases lay in between. The CDR3 consists of 15 residues. The CDR3 here is CASSLAGGFNEKLFF. The CDR3 DNA reads as TGTGCCAGCAGCTTAGCGGGAGGCTTTAATGAAAAACTGTTTTTT. Filled out from reference TRBV7-9 and TRBJ1-4, the complete variable domain reads DTGVSQNPRHKITKRGQNVTFRCDPISEHNRLYWYRQTLGQGPEFLTYFQNEAQLEKSRLLSDRFSAERPKGSFSTLEIQRTEQGDSAMYLCASSLAGGFNEKLFFGSGTQLSVL.

The chain combines TRBV27 with TRBJ1-2, with 9 bases fitting TRBD1. Germline values: CDR1 MNHEY, CDR2 SMNVEV (reference sequence). CDR3 length: 12 amino acids. V was clipped by 6 bases and J by 4 bases; unmatched bases: 0. CDR3 protein: CASRGQGYGYTF. Written as DNA, the CDR3 is TGTGCCAGCAGGGGACAGGGCTATGGCTACACCTTC.

The V gene is TRBV5-5, the J gene TRBJ2-7; D unresolved. Between the trimmed V and J ends, which lost 3 bases and 5 bases, there was a span of 21 bases. Germline CDR1 reads SGHKS; CDR2 reads YYEKEE (reference sequence). The CDR3 has 16 amino acids. CDR3 DNA: TGTGCCAGCAGCTCAACCGTGCGGCCAATACCCCACGAGCAGTACTTC. Translation: CASSSTVRPIPHEQYF.

The chain carries TRBV5-6 and TRBJ2-7; 9 bases fit TRBD1. This CDR3 has 15 amino acids. Germline V gives CDR1 SGHDT, CDR2 YYEEEE. The ends lost 2 bases at V and 2 bases at J; junction bases unmatched: 5. CDR3 nucleotides: TGTGCCAGCAGCTTACAGGACAGGGGAGCCTACGAGCAGTACGTC. The encoded protein is CASSLQDRGAYEQYV.

This clone was detected only a few times. V is TRBV30 and J is TRBJ2-5; possible D gene TRBD2, 5 bases. Trimming stripped 4 bases from V and 5 bases from J, with 14 bases between. The CDR3 loop spans 13 amino acids. Per the germline V gene, CDR1 is GTSNPN and CDR2 is SVGIG (reference sequence). The CDR3 loop reads CAWTLNPGETQYF. The CDR3 coding sequence is TGTGCCTGGACTCTAAACCCGGGGGAGACCCAGTACTTC.